This paragraph covers one T cell receptor (beta chain) sequence. This clone's antigen is unknown. Base qualities are missing; no much larger clone stands one base away. The method was RACE. This sample was sequenced with a NextSeq 500. During library preparation, unique molecular identifiers were attached to individual cDNA molecules so that TCRs could be counted quantitatively and reproducibly. From each blood RNA sample, both TCR alpha and TCR beta chains were sequenced. In the paper's pipeline: A median of about 87,000 TCRs per sample was observed, with a range of about 23,224 to 690,600. V, J and CDR3 annotation of the TCR reads was carried out using the Decombinator software suite. For the PS versus PT1 abundance plots, all samples were subsampled to the same number of TCRs (28,000). Expanded TCRs were defined as absent before sensitization and observed at least eight times at the 2-week time point. TCRdb cleaned the public reads at Q25 with fastp, built clones with MiXCR and kept in-frame beta chains. Entries are consolidated by CDR3 protein sequence, retaining the most common genes and DNA. These V and J calls are TCRdb output, not the study's own analysis. In this sample the table shows 150,000 to 200,000 distinct CDR3 sequences, more than 14% of which occur a single time. 1.7% of the sample comes from the top ten.

The CDR3 spans 14 residues, from the cysteine through the phenylalanine. The kept DNA is CDR3 alone, 42 bases in frame from the first base. The junction carries 14 bases between V and J, which are trimmed by 10 bases and 1 base respectively. Per the germline V gene (reference sequence), LNHDA is the CDR1 and SQIVND is the CDR2. The data derive from a study of human T cells and chemical hapten exposure (dated by TCRdb to about 2021). At the level of the whole study: For sensitization, 2% DPC in acetone was applied to a 2 cm by 2 cm area of upper inner arm skin. Patients additionally received weekly therapeutic DPC doses to the scalp throughout the approximately 25-week study period. Patch tests used Finn chambers with 0.01% DPC on the upper back, scored after 6 days by International Contact Dermatitis Research Group standards. Most of the patients in the cohort were female, and the cohort covered alopecia areata with under or over 50% scalp involvement, alopecia totalis and alopecia universalis. The libraries were sequenced as a pool, and the TCR yield per sample differed mostly because of small variations in library volumes within the pool. This study followed changes in the peripheral blood TCR repertoire in vivo during primary and secondary sensitization of alopecia patients to the hapten diphenylcyclopropenone (DPC). Blood was sampled from patients pre-sensitization (week 0) and at 2, 6 and about 24 weeks after DPC sensitization. Twenty-nine alopecia patients gave blood for TCR sequencing at one to four time points (pre-sensitization, 2, 6 and 24 weeks). The paper as a whole reports these results and caveats: The number of TCRs above 1 in 1000 frequency did not change with DPC sensitization; there was no evidence of global repertoire structure alterations. Repeated subsampling changed both the strength of the expansion versus patch-test correlation and the threshold at which that correlation became significant. Significantly more large CDR3 similarity clusters were formed by expanded TCRs than by pre-sensitization or healthy control sets, consistent with antigen-driven responses. A positive correlation was found between the number of PT1 expanded TCRs and patch test score, with significance reached at thresholds 8, 16 and 32 but not 4. Because all patients had alopecia, a presumed autoimmune disease, the immune response of the patients might differ from that of healthy individuals.

What the time point label conveys for this sample: patch test 1, 2 weeks after DPC sensitization. This sample's treatment or condition label indicates: therapeutic diphenylcyclopropenone sensitization with weekly scalp DPC. At each patch-test visit, blood was drawn before the patch test was applied. Patients were considered eligible if aged 18 to 70, diagnosed with alopecia and deemed suitable for DPC therapy, and patients were excluded if pregnant. Unfractionated whole blood was collected in Tempus Blood RNA tubes, and total RNA was extracted from that blood. This chain joins TRBV19 to TRBJ1-5, and the D gene may be TRBD1, 6 bases matching. This TCR was recovered from a woman aged 25 to 39 with alopecia areata. Some clones in this sample may be carry-over from other donors' samples. The sequencing here drew on whole blood, taken in connection with sensitization to the hapten diphenylcyclopropenone (DPC). This receptor carries the CDR3 CATLDRRSNQPQHF. The DNA reads TGTGCCACCCTCGACAGGAGGAGCAATCAGCCCCAGCATTTT.